The rows below give T cell receptor beta chains drawn from one sample of a study of identical twins. TCRdb re-called the 5' RACE reads with MiXCR, one entry per CDR3 protein. Among over 600,000 distinct CDR3 sequences listed, less than 25% were seen once. These data were also reused for a study on T cells expressing NK-cell markers.

Sequences were obtained from PBMCs. All receptors derive from a woman between 18 and 29 years old in good health. CDR3s include the opening cysteine and the closing phenylalanine or tryptophan. A D gene is named only where the DNA matches it firmly. Rows may omit the clone size; those that give it use once, few, many or a size class.

J gene,D gene,V gene,CDR3 length,clone size,CDR3 DNA,CDR3 protein
TRBJ1-2,TRBD1,TRBV12-3/TRBV12-4,13,few,TGTGCCAGCAGTTTACCAGGGGGGGGTGGCTACACCTTC,CASSLPGGGGYTF
TRBJ2-3,-,TRBV29-1,13,few,TGCAGCGTTGAAGATTACCAGCTGTCCGCGCAGTATTTT,CSVEDYQLSAQYF
TRBJ2-1,TRBD2,TRBV11-2,18,few,TGTGCCAGCAGCTTACTAGGGACTAGCGGGAGGCTTTACAATGAGCAGTTCTTC,CASSLLGTSGRLYNEQFF
TRBJ2-7,-,TRBV12-3/TRBV12-4,13,-,TGTGCCAGCAGTTCTGTCGACTCCTACGAGCAGTACTTC,CASSSVDSYEQYF
TRBJ2-7,-,TRBV10-3,15,once,TGTGCCATCAGTGCGGGGCAGGACCTCTCCTACGAGCAGTACTTC,CAISAGQDLSYEQYF
TRBJ2-6,TRBD1,TRBV24-1,16,many,TGTGCCGCGGACAGGGGTACCCACTCTGGGGCCAACGTCCTGACTTTC,CAADRGTHSGANVLTF
TRBJ2-7,TRBD2,TRBV20-1,14,-,TGCAGTGCTCATAGCGGGAGGAGCTCCTACGAGCAGTACTTC,CSAHSGRSSYEQYF
TRBJ2-1,-,TRBV2,13,few,TGTGCCAGCAGTGGACAGTACTACAATGAGCAGTTCTTC,CASSGQYYNEQFF
TRBJ1-1,-,TRBV20-1,13,many,TGCAGTGCTAGAGTCGGGGGGAACACTGAAGCTTTCTTT,CSARVGGNTEAFF
TRBJ2-5,-,TRBV20-1,11,-,TGCAGTGCTAGATTCCGAGAGACCCAGTACTTC,CSARFRETQYF
TRBJ1-4,-,TRBV6-5,16,few,TGTGCCAGCAGTTACTCTCTCACCGCAACTAATGAAAAACTGTTTTTT,CASSYSLTATNEKLFF
TRBJ1-1,-,TRBV11-2,15,many,TGTGCCAGCAGCCCAGCCGCCAGGGCGGGCACTGAAGCTTTCTTT,CASSPAARAGTEAFF